The 6 T cell receptor beta chains in this list originate from one sample, sequenced in a study of siplizumab effects on memory and regulatory T cells. Repertoires were generated with immunoSEQ multiplex PCR, while TCRdb's copy carries only in-frame clones and drops some. The sample yields about 80,000 clones, 95% seen once. Sequences were obtained from CD8+ T cells sorted from blood. The source of these receptors is a human donor in good health.

J is TRBJ1-1 and V is TRBV15, with D possibly TRBD1 on 5 matching bases. The CDR3 extends over 15 amino acids. V was cut by 0 bases and J by 3 bases, with 11 bases left in between. Germline-derived CDR1 and CDR2 are LNHNV and YYDKDF (reference sequence). The CDR3: CATSREGPSHTEAFF. The CDR3 nucleotides read TGTGCCACCAGCAGAGAGGGACCGTCTCACACTGAAGCTTTCTTT.

The genes are TRBV5-6 and TRBJ2-1; 9 nucleotides align to TRBD1. The CDR3 totals 14 residues. From germline, CDR1 is SGHDT and CDR2 YYEEEE. Germline trimming cut 5 bases from V and 3 bases from J; bases unmatched to any gene: 3. The chain's CDR3 is CASRRTGVYNEQFF. DNA of the CDR3: TGTGCCAGCAGAAGGACAGGGGTCTACAATGAGCAGTTCTTC.

This clone was seen only once. The J gene is TRBJ2-7, the V gene TRBV11-2; perhaps D is TRBD1 or TRBD2 (5 bases each). This CDR3 has 14 amino acids. The germline gives CDR1 SGHAT, CDR2 FQNNGV. V was pared by 3 bases and J by 4 bases, with 13 bases between. The CDR3 reads CASSLGTGNYEQYF. DNA of the CDR3: TGTGCCAGCAGCTTGGGGACGGGGAATTACGAGCAGTACTTC.

The rearrangement links TRBV27 to TRBJ2-5, with D possibly being TRBD1 or TRBD2 (6 bases each). CDR1 is MNHEY, CDR2 SMNVEV, per germline (reference sequence). CDR3 length: 14 residues. Trimming left V 0 bases short and J 6 bases short, with 11 bases between. The CDR3: CASSLSGGGQTQYF. The CDR3 DNA reads as TGTGCCAGCAGTTTATCCGGAGGGGGGCAGACCCAGTACTTC.

The gene calls are TRBV21-1 and TRBJ2-7; the table's D call TRBD2 went unverified against the DNA. TRBV21-1 counts as a pseudogene. The CDR3 is 13 amino acids. Written as DNA, the CDR3 is TGTGCCAACCCAGCGGGAGCGGAGTCCGAGCAGTACTTC. This gives the protein CANPAGAESEQYF.

The J gene is TRBJ2-1, the V gene TRBV4-1, with 9 positions matching TRBD2. CDR1 and CDR2 (germline): MGHRA, YSYEKL. The CDR3 runs to 15 residues. V lost 3 bases to trimming and J lost 0 bases; unmatched junction nucleotides: 0. CDR3 amino acids: CASSQREGSYNEQFF. CDR3 DNA: TGCGCCAGCAGCCAGCGGGAGGGCTCCTACAATGAGCAGTTCTTC.